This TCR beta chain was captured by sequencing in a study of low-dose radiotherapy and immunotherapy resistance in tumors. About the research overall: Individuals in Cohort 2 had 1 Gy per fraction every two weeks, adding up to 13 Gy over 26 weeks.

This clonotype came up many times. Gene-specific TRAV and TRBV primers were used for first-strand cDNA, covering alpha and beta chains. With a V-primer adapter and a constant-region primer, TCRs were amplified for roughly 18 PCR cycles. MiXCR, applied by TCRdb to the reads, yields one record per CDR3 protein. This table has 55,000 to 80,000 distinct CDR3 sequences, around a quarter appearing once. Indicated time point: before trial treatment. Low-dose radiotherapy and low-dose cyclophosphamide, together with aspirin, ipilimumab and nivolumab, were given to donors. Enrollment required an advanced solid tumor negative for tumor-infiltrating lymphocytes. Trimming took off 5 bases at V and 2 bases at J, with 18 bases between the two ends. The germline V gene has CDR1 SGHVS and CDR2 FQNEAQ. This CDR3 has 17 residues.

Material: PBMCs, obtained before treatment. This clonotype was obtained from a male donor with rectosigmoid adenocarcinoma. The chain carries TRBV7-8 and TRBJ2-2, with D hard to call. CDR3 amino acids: CASSLGWPDPNTGELFF. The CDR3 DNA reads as TGTGCCAGCAGCCTAGGATGGCCGGATCCAAACACCGGGGAGCTGTTTTTT.